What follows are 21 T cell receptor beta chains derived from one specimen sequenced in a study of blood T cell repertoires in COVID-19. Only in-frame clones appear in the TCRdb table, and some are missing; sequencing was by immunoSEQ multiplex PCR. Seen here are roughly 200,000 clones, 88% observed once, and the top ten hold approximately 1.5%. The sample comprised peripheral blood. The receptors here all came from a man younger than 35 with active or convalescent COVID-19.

The CDR3 DNA sequence: TGTGCCAGCAGCTCAACAGGTCCCGTGGCTTTCTTT. Its protein is CASSSTGPVAFF. The chain links TRBV11-2 to TRBJ1-1, with a weak D call TRBD1 (5 bases). This CDR3 spans 12 amino acids. With 4 bases removed from V and 11 bases from J, the gap between germline ends came to 14 bases. The germline V gene encodes CDR1 SGHAT and CDR2 FQNNGV.

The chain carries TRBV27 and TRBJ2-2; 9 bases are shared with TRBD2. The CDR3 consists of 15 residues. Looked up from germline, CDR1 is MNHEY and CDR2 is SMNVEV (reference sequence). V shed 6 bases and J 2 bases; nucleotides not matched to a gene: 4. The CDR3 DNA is TGTGCCAGCAGGCGGACTAGCGCAAACACCGGGGAGCTGTTTTTT. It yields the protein CASRRTSANTGELFF.

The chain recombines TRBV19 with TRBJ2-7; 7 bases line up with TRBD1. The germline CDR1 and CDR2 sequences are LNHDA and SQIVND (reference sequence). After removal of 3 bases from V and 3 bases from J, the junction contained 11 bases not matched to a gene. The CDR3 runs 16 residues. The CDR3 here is CASSIRVGQNLYEQYF. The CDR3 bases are TGTGCCAGTAGTATCAGAGTGGGACAGAACCTCTACGAGCAGTACTTC. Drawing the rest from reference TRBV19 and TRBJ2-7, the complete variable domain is DGGITQSPKYLFRKEGQNVTLSCEQNLNHDAMYWYRQDPGQGLRLIYYSQIVNDFQKGDIAEGYSVSREKKESFPLTVTSAQKNPTAFYLCASSIRVGQNLYEQYFGPGTRLTVT.

The CDR3 region has the DNA TGTGCCAGCAGTGACACCTACTCTGGAAACACCATATATTTT. Translating it yields CASSDTYSGNTIYF. V usage is TRBV2 and J usage is TRBJ1-3; unclear D gene. The CDR3 totals 14 residues. The V gene's germline CDR1 is SNHLY and CDR2 FYNNEI. Trimming shortened V by 3 bases and J by 0 bases, and 6 bases separated the two germline ends.

The CDR3 coding sequence is TGTGCCAGAAGCTTGCACCGGGACAGGAGCCAACGAGAGCAGTACTTC. Translating gives CARSLHRDRSQREQYF. The chain links TRBV5-3 to TRBJ2-7; 8 positions agree with TRBD1. TRBV5-3 is known as an ORF, though its function is uncertain. V was clipped by 1 base and J by 7 bases; unmatched bases: 13. The CDR3 is 16 amino acids.

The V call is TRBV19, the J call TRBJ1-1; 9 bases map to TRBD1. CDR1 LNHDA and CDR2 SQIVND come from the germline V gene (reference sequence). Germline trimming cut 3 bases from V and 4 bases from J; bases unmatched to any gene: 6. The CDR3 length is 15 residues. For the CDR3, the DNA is TGTGCCAGTAGTATCCGACAGGGGGGGAGCACTGAAGCTTTCTTT. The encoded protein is CASSIRQGGSTEAFF.

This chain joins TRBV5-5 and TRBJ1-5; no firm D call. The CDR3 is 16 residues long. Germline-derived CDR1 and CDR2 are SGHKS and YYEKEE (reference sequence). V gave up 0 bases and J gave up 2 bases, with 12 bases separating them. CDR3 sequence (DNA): TGTGCCAGCAGCTTGGCGCCGACTCTGGGCAATCAGCCCCAGCATTTT. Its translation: CASSLAPTLGNQPQHF.

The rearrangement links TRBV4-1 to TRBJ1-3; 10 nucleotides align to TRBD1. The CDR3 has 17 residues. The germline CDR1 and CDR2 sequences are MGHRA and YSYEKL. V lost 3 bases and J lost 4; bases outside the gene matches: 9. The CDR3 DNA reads TGCGCCAGCAGCCATGGGGGGGACAGGGGATCGGGAAACACCATATATTTT. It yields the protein CASSHGGDRGSGNTIYF.

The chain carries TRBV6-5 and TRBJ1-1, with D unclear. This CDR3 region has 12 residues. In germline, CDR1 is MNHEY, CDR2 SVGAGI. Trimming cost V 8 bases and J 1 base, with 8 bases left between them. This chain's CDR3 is CASGPSNTEAFF. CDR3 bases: TGTGCCAGCGGGCCTTCGAACACTGAAGCTTTCTTT.

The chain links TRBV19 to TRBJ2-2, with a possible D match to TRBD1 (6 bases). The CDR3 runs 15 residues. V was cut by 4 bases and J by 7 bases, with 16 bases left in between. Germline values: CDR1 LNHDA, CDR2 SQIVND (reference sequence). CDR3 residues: CASSTKQGRHGELFF. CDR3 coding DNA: TGTGCCAGTAGTACAAAACAGGGTCGACACGGGGAGCTGTTTTTT.

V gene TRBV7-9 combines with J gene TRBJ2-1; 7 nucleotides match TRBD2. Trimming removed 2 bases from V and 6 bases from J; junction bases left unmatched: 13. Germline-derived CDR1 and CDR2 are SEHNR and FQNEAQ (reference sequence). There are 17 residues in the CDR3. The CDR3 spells CASSLRLVGGRVNEQFF. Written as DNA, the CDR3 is TGTGCCAGCAGCTTAAGGCTGGTTGGCGGGAGAGTCAATGAGCAGTTCTTC.

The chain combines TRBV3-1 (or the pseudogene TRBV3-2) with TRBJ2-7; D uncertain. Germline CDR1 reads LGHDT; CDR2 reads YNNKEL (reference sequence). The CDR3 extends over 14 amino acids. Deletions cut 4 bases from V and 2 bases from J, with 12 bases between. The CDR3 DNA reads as TGTGCCAGCAGCCTAGACGGTCTGCCCTACGAGCAGTACTTC. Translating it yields CASSLDGLPYEQYF.

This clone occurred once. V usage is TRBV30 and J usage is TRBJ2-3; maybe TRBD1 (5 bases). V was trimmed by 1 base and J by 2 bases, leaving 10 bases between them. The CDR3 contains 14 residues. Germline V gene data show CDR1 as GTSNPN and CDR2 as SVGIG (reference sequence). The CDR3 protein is CAWSEGQATDTQYF. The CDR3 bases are TGTGCCTGGAGTGAGGGGCAGGCCACAGATACGCAGTATTTT.

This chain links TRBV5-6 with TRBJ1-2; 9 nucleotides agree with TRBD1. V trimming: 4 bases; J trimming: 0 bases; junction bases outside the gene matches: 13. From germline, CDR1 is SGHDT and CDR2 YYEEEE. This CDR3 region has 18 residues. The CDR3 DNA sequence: TGTGCCAGCAGCAAATTTGGGGACAGGGAAACCACTAACTATGGCTACACCTTC. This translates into CASSKFGDRETTNYGYTF.

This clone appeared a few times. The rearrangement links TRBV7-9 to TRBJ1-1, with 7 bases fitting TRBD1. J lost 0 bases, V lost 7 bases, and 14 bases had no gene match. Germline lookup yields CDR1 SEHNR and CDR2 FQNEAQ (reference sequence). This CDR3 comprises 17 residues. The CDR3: CASIGPGQTTMNTEAFF. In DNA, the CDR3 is TGTGCCAGCATAGGCCCGGGACAGACGACTATGAACACTGAAGCTTTCTTT.

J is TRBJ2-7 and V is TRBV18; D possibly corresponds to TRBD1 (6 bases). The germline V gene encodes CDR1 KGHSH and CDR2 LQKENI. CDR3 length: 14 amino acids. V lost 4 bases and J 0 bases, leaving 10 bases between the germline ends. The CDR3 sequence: CASSLGTNSYEQYF. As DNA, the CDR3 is TGTGCCAGCTCACTAGGGACAAACTCCTACGAGCAGTACTTC. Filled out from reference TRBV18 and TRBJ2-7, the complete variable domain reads NAGVMQNPRHLVRRRGQEARLRCSPMKGHSHVYWYRQLPEEGLKFMVYLQKENIIDESGMPKERFSAEFPKEGPSILRIQQVVRGDSAAYFCASSLGTNSYEQYFGPGTRLTVT.

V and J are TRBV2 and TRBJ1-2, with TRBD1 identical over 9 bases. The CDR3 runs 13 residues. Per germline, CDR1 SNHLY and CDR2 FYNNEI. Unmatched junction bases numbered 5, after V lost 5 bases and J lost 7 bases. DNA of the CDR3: TGTGCCAGCAGTCTAGACAGGGGGGGTGGCTACACCTTC. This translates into CASSLDRGGGYTF.

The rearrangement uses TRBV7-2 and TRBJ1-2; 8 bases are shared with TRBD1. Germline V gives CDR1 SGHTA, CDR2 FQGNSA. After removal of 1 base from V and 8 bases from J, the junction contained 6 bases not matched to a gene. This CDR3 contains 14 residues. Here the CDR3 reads CASSLGDRSRGYTF. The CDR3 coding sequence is TGTGCCAGCAGCTTAGGGGACAGGTCACGCGGCTACACCTTC.

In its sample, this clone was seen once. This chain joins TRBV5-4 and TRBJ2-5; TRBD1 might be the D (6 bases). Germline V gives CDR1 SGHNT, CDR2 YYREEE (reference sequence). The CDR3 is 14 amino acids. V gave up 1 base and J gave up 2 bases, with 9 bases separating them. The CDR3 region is CASSLRQAQETQYF. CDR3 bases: TGTGCCAGCAGCTTGCGACAGGCACAAGAGACCCAGTACTTC.

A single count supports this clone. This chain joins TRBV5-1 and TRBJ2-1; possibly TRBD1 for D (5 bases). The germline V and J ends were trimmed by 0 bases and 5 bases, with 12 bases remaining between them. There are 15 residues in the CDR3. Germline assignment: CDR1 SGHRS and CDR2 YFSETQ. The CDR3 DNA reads TGCGCCAGCAGCTTGGCCCGGCAGGGTCACAATGAGCAGTTCTTC. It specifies CASSLARQGHNEQFF.

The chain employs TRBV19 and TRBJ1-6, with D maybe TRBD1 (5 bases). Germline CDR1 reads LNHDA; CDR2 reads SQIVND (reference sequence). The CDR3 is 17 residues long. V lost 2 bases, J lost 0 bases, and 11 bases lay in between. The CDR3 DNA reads TGTGCCAGTAGTATAAGCAGGGCAGACTCCTATAATTCACCCCTCCACTTT. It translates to CASSISRADSYNSPLHF. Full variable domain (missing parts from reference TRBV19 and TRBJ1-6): DGGITQSPKYLFRKEGQNVTLSCEQNLNHDAMYWYRQDPGQGLRLIYYSQIVNDFQKGDIAEGYSVSREKKESFPLTVTSAQKNPTAFYLCASSISRADSYNSPLHFGNGTRLTVT.